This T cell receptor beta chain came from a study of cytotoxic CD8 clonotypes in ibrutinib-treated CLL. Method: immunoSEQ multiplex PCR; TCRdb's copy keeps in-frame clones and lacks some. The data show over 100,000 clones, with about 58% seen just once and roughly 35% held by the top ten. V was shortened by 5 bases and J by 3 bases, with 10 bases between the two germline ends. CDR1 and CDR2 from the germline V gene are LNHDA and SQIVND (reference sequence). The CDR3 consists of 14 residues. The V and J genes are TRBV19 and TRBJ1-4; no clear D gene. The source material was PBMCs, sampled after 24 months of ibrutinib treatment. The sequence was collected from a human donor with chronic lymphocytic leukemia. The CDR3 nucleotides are TGTGCCAGTAGTGGGGTCTCGGCTAATGAAAAACTGTTTTTT. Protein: CASSGVSANEKLFF.